This passage covers 2 T cell receptor beta chains from one sample sequenced in a study of blood T cells in healthy people across ages. Alongside a J-beta primer mix, a sample-barcoded 5' primer served in a second PCR lasting roughly 6 to 11 cycles. Each CDR3 protein gets one entry after TCRdb re-called the 5' RACE reads with MiXCR. The data contain 850,000 or so distinct CDR3 sequences, more than 25% of them seen just once; the ten biggest clones take up around 15%. Sequenced sample: blood. The source of these receptors is a woman older than 75 in good health.

This clonotype has more than one count but fewer than ten. V gene TRBV2 combines with J gene TRBJ2-1, with 13 bases that match TRBD2. The CDR3 runs to 17 residues. The V gene's germline CDR1 is SNHLY and CDR2 FYNNEI. J gave up 4 bases and V 5 bases, and 8 bases lay outside the gene matches. The CDR3 DNA follows: TGTGCCAGCAGTCCACGACTAGCGGGGGGTTTTTACAATGAGCAGTTCTTC. Translating it yields CASSPRLAGGFYNEQFF.

The CDR3 bases are TGTGCCAGCACGGGATTTAAGGCCAACTATGGAAACACCATATATTTT. It specifies CASTGFKANYGNTIYF. The chain has TRBV6-2 or TRBV6-3 and TRBJ1-3; D gene unclear. The length of the CDR3 is 16 residues. Germline CDR1 reads MNHEY; CDR2 reads SVGEGT. V was shortened by 7 bases and J by 3 bases, with 19 bases between the two germline ends.